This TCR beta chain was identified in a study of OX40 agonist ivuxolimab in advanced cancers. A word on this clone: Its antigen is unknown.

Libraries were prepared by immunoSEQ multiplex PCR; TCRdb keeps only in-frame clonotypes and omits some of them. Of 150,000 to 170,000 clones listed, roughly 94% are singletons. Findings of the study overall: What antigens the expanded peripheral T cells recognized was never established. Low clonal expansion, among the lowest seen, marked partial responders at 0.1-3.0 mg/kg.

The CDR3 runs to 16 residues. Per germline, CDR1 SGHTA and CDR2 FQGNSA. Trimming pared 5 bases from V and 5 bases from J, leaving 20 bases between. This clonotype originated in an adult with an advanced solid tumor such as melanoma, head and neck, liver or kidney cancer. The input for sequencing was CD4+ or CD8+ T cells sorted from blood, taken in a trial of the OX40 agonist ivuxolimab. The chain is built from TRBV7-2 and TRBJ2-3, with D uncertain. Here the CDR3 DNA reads TGTGCCAGCAGCCCGGGCCGATGGCCTCCTCGAGATACGCAGTATTTT. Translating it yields CASSPGRWPPRDTQYF.